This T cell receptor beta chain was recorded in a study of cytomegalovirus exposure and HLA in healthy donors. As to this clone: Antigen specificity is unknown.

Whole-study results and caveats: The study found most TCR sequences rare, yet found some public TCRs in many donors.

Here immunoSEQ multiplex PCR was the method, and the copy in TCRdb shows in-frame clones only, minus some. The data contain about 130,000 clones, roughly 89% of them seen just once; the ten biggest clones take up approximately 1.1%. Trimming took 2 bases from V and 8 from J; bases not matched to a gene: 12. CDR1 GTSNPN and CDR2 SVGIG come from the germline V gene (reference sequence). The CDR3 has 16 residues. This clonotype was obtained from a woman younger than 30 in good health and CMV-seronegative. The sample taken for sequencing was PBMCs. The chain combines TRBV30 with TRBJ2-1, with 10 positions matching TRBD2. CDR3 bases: TGTGCCTGGAGTAGGAGCGGGAGGGCCTTCGGGGATGAGCAGTTCTTC. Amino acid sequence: CAWSRSGRAFGDEQFF.